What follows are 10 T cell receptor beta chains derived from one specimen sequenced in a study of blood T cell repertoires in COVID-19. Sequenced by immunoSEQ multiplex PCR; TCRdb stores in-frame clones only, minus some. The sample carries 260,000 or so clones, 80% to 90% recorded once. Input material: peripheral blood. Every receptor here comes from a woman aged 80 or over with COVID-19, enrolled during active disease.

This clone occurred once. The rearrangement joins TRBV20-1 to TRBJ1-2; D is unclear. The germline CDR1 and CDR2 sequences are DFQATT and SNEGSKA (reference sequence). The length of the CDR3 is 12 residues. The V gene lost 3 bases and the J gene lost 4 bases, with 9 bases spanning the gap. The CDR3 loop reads CSASAGIYGYTF. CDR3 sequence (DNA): TGCAGTGCTAGTGCGGGAATCTATGGCTACACCTTC.

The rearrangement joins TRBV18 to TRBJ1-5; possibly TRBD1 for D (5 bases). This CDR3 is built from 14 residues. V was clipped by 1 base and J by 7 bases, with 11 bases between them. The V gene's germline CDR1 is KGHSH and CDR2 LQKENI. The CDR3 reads CASSPQPGQQPQHF. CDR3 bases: TGTGCCAGCTCACCACAGCCAGGGCAACAGCCCCAGCATTTT.

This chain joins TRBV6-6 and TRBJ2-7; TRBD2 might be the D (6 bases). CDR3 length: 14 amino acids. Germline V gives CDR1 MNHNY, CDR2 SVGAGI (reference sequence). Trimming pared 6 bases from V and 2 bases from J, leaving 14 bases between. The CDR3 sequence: CASSLRLGPYEQYF. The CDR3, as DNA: TGTGCCAGCAGCCTCAGACTAGGACCCTACGAGCAGTACTTC.

The chain's CDR3 is CASRHRGGAYNEQFF. The DNA for the CDR3 is TGTGCCAGCAGACATCGCGGGGGGGCTTACAATGAGCAGTTCTTC. The V and J genes are TRBV6-5 and TRBJ2-1; 9 bases fit TRBD2. With V trimmed by 6 bases and J by 4 bases, 7 bases remained unmatched. The CDR3 spans 15 residues. CDR1 MNHEY and CDR2 SVGAGI come from the germline V gene.

For the CDR3, the DNA is TGTGCTAGTGGTCGAGAATTCAACTATGGCTACACCTTC. It encodes CASGREFNYGYTF. V is TRBV12-5 and J is TRBJ1-2; D is unresolved. CDR1 is LGHNT and CDR2 is FRNRAP in the germline V gene. The CDR3 totals 13 residues. V lost 5 bases, J lost 2 bases, and 9 bases lay in between.

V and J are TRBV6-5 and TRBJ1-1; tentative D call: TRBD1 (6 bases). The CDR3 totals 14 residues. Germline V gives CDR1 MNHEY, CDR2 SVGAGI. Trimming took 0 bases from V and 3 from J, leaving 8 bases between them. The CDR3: CASSYSNRDTEAFF. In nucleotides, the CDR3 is TGTGCCAGCAGTTACTCGAACAGGGACACTGAAGCTTTCTTT.

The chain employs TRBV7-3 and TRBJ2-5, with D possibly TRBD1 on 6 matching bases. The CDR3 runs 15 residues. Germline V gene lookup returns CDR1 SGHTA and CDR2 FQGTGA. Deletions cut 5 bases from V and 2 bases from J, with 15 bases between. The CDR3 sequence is CASSPQGTGQETQYF. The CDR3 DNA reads TGTGCCAGCAGCCCACAGGGAACAGGGCAAGAGACCCAGTACTTC.

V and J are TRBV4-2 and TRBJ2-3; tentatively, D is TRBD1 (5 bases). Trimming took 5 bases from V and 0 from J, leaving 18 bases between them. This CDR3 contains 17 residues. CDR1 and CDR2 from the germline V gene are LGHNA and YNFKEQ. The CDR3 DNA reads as TGTGCCAGCAGCTTAAAGCCCGGACAAAGCAGCACAGATACGCAGTATTTT. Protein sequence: CASSLKPGQSSTDTQYF.

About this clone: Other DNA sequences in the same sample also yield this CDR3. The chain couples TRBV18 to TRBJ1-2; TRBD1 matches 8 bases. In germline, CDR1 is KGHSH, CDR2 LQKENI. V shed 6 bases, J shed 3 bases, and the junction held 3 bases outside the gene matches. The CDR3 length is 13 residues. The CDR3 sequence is CASSPDRDYGYTF. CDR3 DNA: TGTGCCAGCTCGCCGGACAGGGACTATGGCTACACCTTC.

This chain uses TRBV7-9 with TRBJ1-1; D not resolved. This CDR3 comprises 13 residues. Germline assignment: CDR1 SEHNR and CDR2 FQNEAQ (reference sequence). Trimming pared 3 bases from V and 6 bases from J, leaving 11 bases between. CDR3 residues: CASSFDSDAEAFF. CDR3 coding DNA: TGTGCCAGCAGCTTCGATAGCGACGCTGAAGCTTTCTTT.